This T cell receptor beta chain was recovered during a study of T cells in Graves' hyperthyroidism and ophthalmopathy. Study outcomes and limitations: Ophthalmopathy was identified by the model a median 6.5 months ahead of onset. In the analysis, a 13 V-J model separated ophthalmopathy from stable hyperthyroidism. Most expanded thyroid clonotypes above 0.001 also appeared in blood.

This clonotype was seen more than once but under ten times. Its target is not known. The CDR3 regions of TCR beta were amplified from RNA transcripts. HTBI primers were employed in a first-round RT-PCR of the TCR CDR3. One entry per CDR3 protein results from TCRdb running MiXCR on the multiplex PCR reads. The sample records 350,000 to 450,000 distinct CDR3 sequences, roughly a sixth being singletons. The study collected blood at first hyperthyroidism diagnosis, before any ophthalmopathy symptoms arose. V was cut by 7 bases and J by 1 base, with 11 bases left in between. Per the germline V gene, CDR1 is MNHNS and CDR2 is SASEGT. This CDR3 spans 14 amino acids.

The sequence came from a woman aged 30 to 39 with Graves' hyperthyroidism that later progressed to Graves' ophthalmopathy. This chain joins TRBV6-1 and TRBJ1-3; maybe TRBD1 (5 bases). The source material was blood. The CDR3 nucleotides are TGTGCCAGCAAAACGGGGGGGTCTGGAAACACCATATATTTT. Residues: CASKTGGSGNTIYF.